This TCR beta chain emerged from a study of blood T cell repertoires in COVID-19. Measured with immunoSEQ multiplex PCR; TCRdb has only the in-frame clones, and not every one. This sample carries more than 110,000 clones, roughly 88% of them seen once, and the ten largest clones take around 4.5%. The CDR3 extends over 19 amino acids. The germline CDR1 and CDR2 sequences are KGHSH and LQKENI. V was pared by 0 bases and J by 0 bases, with 9 bases of the junction left unmatched. The sample taken for sequencing was PBMCs or T cells enriched from blood (not recorded which). This TCR came from a man in his forties or fifties who had recovered from COVID-19. The chain couples TRBV18 to TRBJ2-7, with 12 bases aligning to TRBD2. CDR3 residues: CASSPPGLAGGGSSYEQYF. In nucleotides, the CDR3 is TGTGCCAGCTCACCACCGGGACTAGCGGGTGGGGGAAGCTCCTACGAGCAGTACTTC. The full variable domain, its missing parts supplied by reference TRBV18 and TRBJ2-7, is NAGVMQNPRHLVRRRGQEARLRCSPMKGHSHVYWYRQLPEEGLKFMVYLQKENIIDESGMPKERFSAEFPKEGPSILRIQQVVRGDSAAYFCASSPPGLAGGGSSYEQYFGPGTRLTVT.